These 18 T cell receptor beta chains came from one sample sequenced in a study of breast tumors, draining lymph nodes, adjacent tissues. TCRdb analysed the multiplex PCR reads with MiXCR anew, one entry per CDR3 protein. This table has under 35,000 distinct CDR3 sequences, about 60% appearing once. Material: breast tumor tissue. The receptors were gathered from a female donor with breast cancer. Some clones in this sample may be carry-over from other donors' samples.

This clonotype was counted ten times or more. The genes are TRBV6-5 and TRBJ1-5, with D tentatively TRBD1 (5 bases). There are 19 residues in the CDR3. Germline CDR1 reads MNHEY; CDR2 reads SVGAGI. The ends were cut back, 6 bases at V and 0 bases at J, with 24 bases in the middle. The DNA for the CDR3 is TGTGCCAGCAGCTCCTCTGGGGGATTCGGGCAGAATAGCAATCAGCCCCAGCATTTT. Its translation: CASSSSGGFGQNSNQPQHF.

This clonotype is medium-sized within its sample. A read error may be the cause here, since a much bigger clone is one base away. The genes are TRBV20-1 and TRBJ2-1; the D gene could be TRBD1 or TRBD2 (5 bases each). V was clipped by 3 bases and J by 9 bases, with 18 bases between them. The CDR3 has 14 residues. CDR1 is DFQATT and CDR2 is SNEGSKA in the germline V gene (reference sequence). As DNA, the CDR3 is TGCAGTGCTAGTGAGGGTCAGGGTTCAACTGAGCAGTTCTTC. Translating gives CSASEGQGSTEQFF.

This chain connects TRBV5-1 to TRBJ1-3; tentative D call: TRBD1 (5 bases). Trimming took 4 bases from V and 7 from J, leaving 18 bases between them. This CDR3 is 15 amino acids long. Germline V gives CDR1 SGHRS, CDR2 YFSETQ. The CDR3 sequence is CASSPQVDRGNTIYF. CDR3 nucleotide sequence: TGCGCCAGCAGCCCACAGGTCGATCGAGGCAACACCATATATTTT.

This clonotype appeared many times. This chain uses TRBV6-6 with TRBJ2-2, with D tentatively TRBD1 or TRBD2 (5 bases each). The V end was cut by 7 bases, the J end by 3 bases, with 15 bases between. CDR3 length equals 15 residues. Germline CDR1 is MNHNY and CDR2 is SVGAGI (reference sequence). This CDR3 is CASNWDPKDTGELFF. In DNA, the CDR3 is TGTGCCAGCAACTGGGACCCAAAGGACACCGGGGAGCTGTTTTTT.

This clonotype has a handful of counts. V gene TRBV6-1 combines with J gene TRBJ1-6; TRBD1 is a possible D gene (5 bases). The CDR3 sequence is 15 residues long. Germline CDR1 MNHNS, CDR2 SASEGT. Between the trimmed V and J ends, which lost 2 bases and 5 bases, there was a span of 10 bases. The CDR3 loop is CASSEQGWHNSPLHF. CDR3 sequence (DNA): TGTGCCAGCAGTGAACAGGGTTGGCATAATTCACCCCTCCACTTT.

This clonotype was recorded only once. The chain has TRBV20-1 and TRBJ2-3; D possibly uses TRBD1 or TRBD2 (6 bases each). V was trimmed by 2 bases and J by 7 bases, leaving 16 bases between them. The CDR3 totals 14 residues. Germline lookup yields CDR1 DFQATT and CDR2 SNEGSKA (reference sequence). CDR3 bases: TGCAGTGCTAGAAAGGGGGGATCTGCTAATACGCAGTATTTT. The encoded protein is CSARKGGSANTQYF.

This clonotype was seen just once. The genes are TRBV7-2 and TRBJ2-2, with D possibly being TRBD1 (6 bases). Per germline, CDR1 SGHTA and CDR2 FQGNSA. This CDR3 comprises 15 residues. V gave up 1 base and J gave up 1 base, with 7 bases separating them. In DNA, the CDR3 is TGTGCCAGCAGCTTAGACAGGGTGAACACCGGGGAGCTGTTTTTT. It is translated as CASSLDRVNTGELFF.

This chain joins TRBV12-3 or TRBV12-4 and TRBJ1-5; 11 bases are shared with TRBD1. The CDR3 length is 17 residues. With V trimmed by 3 bases and J by 4 bases, 8 bases remained unmatched. CDR3 residues: CASSFALGTGGNQPQHF. CDR3 nucleotides: TGTGCCAGCAGTTTCGCCCTGGGGACAGGGGGAAATCAGCCCCAGCATTTT.

This clonotype came up a few times. The chain employs TRBV29-1 and TRBJ2-7; maybe TRBD2 (6 bases). Trimming removed 8 bases at V and 5 bases at J, with 19 bases between. The CDR3 runs to 13 residues. CDR1 is SQVTM and CDR2 is ANQGSEA in the germline V gene. The CDR3 spells CSLVGGIDDEQYF. CDR3 DNA sequence: TGCAGCTTGGTGGGCGGGATAGACGACGAGCAGTACTTC.

This clonotype was seen a few times. The CDR3 DNA sequence: TGTGCCAGCAGGGACCGGGACAGACGATATGGCTACACCTTC. Protein: CASRDRDRRYGYTF. This chain uses TRBV6-1 with TRBJ1-2; the match to TRBD1 covers 7 bases. The CDR3 is 14 amino acids. J was trimmed by 5 bases and V by 6 bases; bases with no gene match: 9. Per the germline V gene, CDR1 is MNHNS and CDR2 is SASEGT.

The genes are TRBV7-2 and TRBJ2-7; tentative D call: TRBD2 (5 bases). The V gene's germline CDR1 is SGHTA and CDR2 FQGNSA. CDR3 length: 14 residues. Trimming removed 5 bases from V and 4 bases from J, with 15 bases in between. CDR3 in DNA: TGTGCCAGCAGCCTTGCCGGCAGCGGTTACGAGCAGTACTTC. Translated: CASSLAGSGYEQYF. Complete variable domain (other parts from reference TRBV7-2 and TRBJ2-7): GAGVSQSPSNKVTEKGKDVELRCDPISGHTALYWYRQSLGQGLEFLIYFQGNSAPDKSGLPSDRFSAERTGGSVSTLTIQRTQQEDSAVYLCASSLAGSGYEQYFGPGTRLTVT.

Turning to this clonotype: A read error may produce the germline difference seen at one junction end. The gene calls are TRBV7-9 and TRBJ1-3; 8 bases align to TRBD1. From germline, CDR1 is SEHNR and CDR2 FQNEAQ (reference sequence). The CDR3 sequence is 14 residues long. The CDR3: CASSPGGFGSTIYF. DNA of the CDR3: TGTGCCAGCAGCCCAGGGGGCTTTGGAAGCACCATATATTTT.

This clonotype has more than one count but fewer than ten. Since no conserved phenylalanine or tryptophan closes the CDR3, a read error is the likely cause. This chain joins TRBV29-1 and TRBJ1-2, with unresolved D. This CDR3 comprises 13 residues. The germline V gene has CDR1 SQVTM and CDR2 ANQGSEA. V shed 0 bases and J shed 11 bases, with 16 bases lying between them. The DNA of the CDR3 is TGCAGCGTTGAAGATTTGGGATTACAAAGGTACACCCTC. It encodes CSVEDLGLQRYTL.

The chain carries TRBV11-2 and TRBJ2-1, with D maybe TRBD1 (5 bases). The V and J ends lost 2 bases and 9 bases respectively, with 29 bases between them. Germline CDR1 SGHAT, CDR2 FQNNGV. The CDR3 covers 19 residues. The CDR3 sequence is CASSLPRGRTGHTTSEQFF. The DNA for the CDR3 is TGTGCCAGCAGCTTACCCCGAGGAAGAACAGGTCACACTACAAGTGAGCAGTTCTTC. The whole variable domain, filled in from reference TRBV11-2 and TRBJ2-1, reads EAGVAQSPRYKIIEKRQSVAFWCNPISGHATLYWYQQILGQGPKLLIQFQNNGVVDDSQLPKDRFSAERLKGVDSTLKIQPAKLEDSAVYLCASSLPRGRTGHTTSEQFFGPGTRLTVL.

This clonotype came up many times. The chain joins TRBV6-2 or TRBV6-3 to TRBJ1-5; D is undetermined. CDR1 and CDR2 from the germline V gene are MNHEY and SVGEGT. Trimming pared 5 bases from V and 6 bases from J, leaving 5 bases between. The CDR3 contains 11 residues. Here the CDR3 DNA reads TGTGCCAGCAGTGCTGGTCAGCCCCAGCATTTT. Protein: CASSAGQPQHF.

The rearrangement joins TRBV7-9 to TRBJ2-6; no definite D call. Trimming removed 5 bases from V and 0 bases from J, with 14 bases in between. Germline CDR1 SEHNR, CDR2 FQNEAQ (reference sequence). CDR3 length: 17 amino acids. The CDR3 protein is CASSPPGLCSGANVLTF. CDR3 nucleotide sequence: TGTGCCAGCAGCCCCCCCGGGCTGTGCTCTGGGGCCAACGTCCTGACTTTC.

The V and J genes are TRBV20-1 and TRBJ2-3; D remains unclear. Trimming took 1 base from V and 2 from J, leaving 10 bases between them. This CDR3 is built from 14 residues. The V gene's germline CDR1 is DFQATT and CDR2 SNEGSKA (reference sequence). DNA of the CDR3: TGCAGTGCTAGAGGGCAGTTTAACACAGATACGCAGTATTTT. It is translated as CSARGQFNTDTQYF.

The chain uses TRBV5-1 and TRBJ2-7; 12 nucleotides line up with TRBD1. The CDR3 contains 15 residues. Trimming removed 3 bases from V and 5 bases from J; junction bases left unmatched: 6. Germline V lookup: CDR1 SGHRS, CDR2 YFSETQ. DNA for the CDR3: TGCGCCAGCAGCTGGCCGGGACAGGGGGCCAACGAGCAGTACTTC. The encoded protein is CASSWPGQGANEQYF.